Sequencing of this T cell receptor beta chain was carried out in a study of T cell repertoires in ileal Crohn's disease. Specified time point: neoterminal ileum biopsy at postoperative endoscopy, about 6 months after surgery. Turning to this clone: Its antigen remains unidentified.

Study-wide points: Within the first postoperative year, endoscopy came at median roughly seven months. Sorted CD8 T cells held more high-frequency clones than CD4.

TCRdb's table, derived via immunoSEQ multiplex PCR, lists solely in-frame clones and lacks some. The sample includes some 10,000 clones, approximately 72% of them seen just once. Germline trimming cut 5 bases from V and 4 bases from J; bases unmatched to any gene: 5. Germline assignment: CDR1 MNHEY and CDR2 SVGAGI. CDR3 size: 15 residues. This chain links TRBV6-5 with TRBJ1-6, with 7 positions matching TRBD1. Sequencing was done on a sample of ileal tissue. The TCR sequence derives from an adult with Crohn's disease. The CDR3 DNA reads TGTGCCAGCAGTCCAGGGACAGCTTATAATTCACCCCTCCACTTT. It codes for CASSPGTAYNSPLHF.